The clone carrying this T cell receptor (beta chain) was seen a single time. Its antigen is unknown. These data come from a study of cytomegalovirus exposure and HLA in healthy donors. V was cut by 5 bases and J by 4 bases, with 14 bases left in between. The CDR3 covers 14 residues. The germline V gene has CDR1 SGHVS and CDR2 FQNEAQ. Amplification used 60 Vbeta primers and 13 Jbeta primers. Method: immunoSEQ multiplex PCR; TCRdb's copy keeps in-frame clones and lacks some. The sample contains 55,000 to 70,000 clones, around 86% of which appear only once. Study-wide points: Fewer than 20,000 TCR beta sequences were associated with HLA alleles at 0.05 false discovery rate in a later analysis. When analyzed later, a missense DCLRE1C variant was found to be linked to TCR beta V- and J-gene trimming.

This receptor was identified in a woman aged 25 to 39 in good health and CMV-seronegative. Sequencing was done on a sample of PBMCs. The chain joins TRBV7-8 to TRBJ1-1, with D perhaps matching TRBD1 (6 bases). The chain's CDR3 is CASSRTRGATEAFF. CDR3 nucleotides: TGTGCCAGCAGCAGAACCAGGGGAGCCACTGAAGCTTTCTTT.